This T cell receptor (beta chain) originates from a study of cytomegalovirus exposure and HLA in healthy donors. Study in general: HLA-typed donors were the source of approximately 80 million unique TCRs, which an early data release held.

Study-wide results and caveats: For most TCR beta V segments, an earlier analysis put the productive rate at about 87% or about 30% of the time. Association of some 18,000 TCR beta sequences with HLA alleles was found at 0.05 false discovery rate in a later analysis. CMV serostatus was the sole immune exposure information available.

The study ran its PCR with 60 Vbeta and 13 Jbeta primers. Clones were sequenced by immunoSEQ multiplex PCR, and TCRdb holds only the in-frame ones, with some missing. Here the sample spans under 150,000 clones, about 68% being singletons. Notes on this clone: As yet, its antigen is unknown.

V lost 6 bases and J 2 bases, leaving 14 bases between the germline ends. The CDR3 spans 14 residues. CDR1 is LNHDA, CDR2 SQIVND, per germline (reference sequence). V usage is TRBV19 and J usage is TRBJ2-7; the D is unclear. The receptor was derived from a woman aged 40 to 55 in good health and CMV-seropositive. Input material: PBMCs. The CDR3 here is CASSLITSPYEQYF. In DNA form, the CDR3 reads TGTGCCAGTAGCCTCATTACATCCCCCTACGAGCAGTACTTC.